Shown below are 13 T cell receptor beta chains from a single sample sequenced in a study of blood T cells in healthy people across ages. A second PCR, run for roughly 7 to 12 cycles, used a sample-barcoded 5' primer plus a J-beta primer mix. TCRdb reanalysed the 5' RACE reads using MiXCR and keeps one entry per CDR3 protein. The sample includes approximately 730,000 distinct CDR3 sequences, about 42% of them seen just once. The sample taken for sequencing was blood. The source is a woman aged 60-75 years in good health.

This clonotype was counted once. V gene TRBV12-3 or TRBV12-4 combines with J gene TRBJ2-1; 7 positions agree with TRBD1. The CDR3 totals 17 residues. Germline trimming cut 2 bases from V and 3 bases from J; bases unmatched to any gene: 10. The CDR3 protein is CASSLTGTGQHYNEQFF. The CDR3 coding sequence is TGTGCCAGCAGTTTAACCGGGACGGGACAGCACTACAATGAGCAGTTCTTC.

This clonotype was counted many times. This chain joins TRBV5-5 and TRBJ2-7; D may be TRBD2 (6 bases). Germline V gives CDR1 SGHKS, CDR2 YYEKEE (reference sequence). V was clipped by 2 bases and J by 2 bases, with 8 bases between them. The CDR3 spans 13 residues. Written as DNA, the CDR3 is TGTGCCAGCAGCTTTGGGGGGACCTACGAGCAGTACTTC. Translated: CASSFGGTYEQYF.

This clonotype was counted only a few times. The chain employs TRBV5-5 and TRBJ1-5; TRBD1 matches 7 bases. This CDR3 is built from 15 residues. The J segment lost 7 bases and the V segment lost 0 bases, leaving 7 bases of the junction unmatched. Looked up from germline, CDR1 is SGHKS and CDR2 is YYEKEE (reference sequence). The DNA for the CDR3 is TGTGCCAGCAGCTTGGGTGCAGGGGGGGACCAGCCCCAGCATTTT. Its protein product is CASSLGAGGDQPQHF.

This clonotype was recorded a few times. The chain employs TRBV2 and TRBJ2-5, with 12 nucleotides matching TRBD2. J gave up 11 bases and V 8 bases, and 9 bases lay outside the gene matches. Germline V CDR1 and CDR2: SNHLY, FYNNEI. The CDR3 covers 13 residues. CDR3 sequence (DNA): TGTGCCAGCTCGGGACTAGCGGGTAATGAGCAGTACTTC. It translates to CASSGLAGNEQYF.

The chain carries TRBV6-2 or TRBV6-3 and TRBJ2-7, with 8 bases fitting TRBD1. Germline lookup yields CDR1 MNHEY and CDR2 SVGEGT. Losses at the gene ends were 2 bases for V and 5 bases for J; bases not matched to a gene: 11. The CDR3 spans 16 residues. In DNA, the CDR3 is TGTGCCAGCAGTTACCTGACCGGACAGGGTAGCGACGAGCAGTACTTC. It encodes CASSYLTGQGSDEQYF.

The gene calls are TRBV20-1 and TRBJ2-7, with 7 bases lining up with TRBD2. V lost 0 bases, J lost 2 bases, and 7 bases stayed unmatched. The germline gives CDR1 DFQATT, CDR2 SNEGSKA (reference sequence). This CDR3 has 15 amino acids. The CDR3 sequence is CSAREAPSGTYEQYF. The CDR3 DNA follows: TGCAGTGCTAGAGAGGCTCCTAGCGGAACCTACGAGCAGTACTTC.

This clonotype was seen only a few times. The chain is built from TRBV7-9 and TRBJ2-3; the D gene is possibly TRBD2 (5 bases). V lost 5 bases and J lost 5, with 20 bases in between. The CDR3 is 16 amino acids. Germline V lookup: CDR1 SEHNR, CDR2 FQNEAQ (reference sequence). CDR3 nucleotide sequence: TGTGCCAGCAGCCCCCAGGCCTTTCGGGGAAGAGATACGCAGTATTTT. Amino acid sequence: CASSPQAFRGRDTQYF.

This clonotype was recorded many times. This chain's CDR3 is CASSQGDQFYTF. The CDR3 coding sequence is TGTGCCAGCAGCCAAGGGGACCAGTTCTACACCTTC. The chain combines TRBV3-1 with TRBJ1-2, with TRBD1 as a possible D gene (5 bases). Between the trimmed V and J ends, which lost 1 base and 10 bases, there was a span of 10 bases. Germline CDR1 reads LGHDT; CDR2 reads YNNKEL (reference sequence). The CDR3 loop spans 12 amino acids. The full variable domain, in which reference TRBV3-1 and TRBJ1-2 provide the parts outside the CDR3, is DTAVSQTPKYLVTQMGNDKSIKCEQNLGHDTMYWYKQDSKKFLKIMFSYNNKELIINETVPNRFSPKSPDKAHLNLHINSLELGDSAVYFCASSQGDQFYTFGSGTRLTVV.

This chain uses TRBV3-1 with TRBJ2-5; 8 nucleotides line up with TRBD2. Germline V CDR1 and CDR2: LGHDT, YNNKEL (reference sequence). V shed 7 bases and J 5 bases; nucleotides not matched to a gene: 6. The CDR3 length is 13 residues. The CDR3 sequence is CASNTSGPETQYF. In DNA, the CDR3 is TGTGCCAGCAATACTAGCGGACCGGAGACCCAGTACTTC.

Many counts were recorded for this clonotype. This sequence joins TRBV20-1 and TRBJ2-7; TRBD1 matches 7 bases. V gave up 3 bases and J gave up 2 bases; unmatched junction bases: 10. This CDR3 spans 15 amino acids. CDR1 is DFQATT, CDR2 SNEGSKA, per germline (reference sequence). The CDR3 sequence: CSASPLSGQAYEQYF. DNA for the CDR3: TGCAGTGCTAGTCCTTTAAGTGGACAGGCCTACGAGCAGTACTTC.

This clonotype has a handful of counts. This rearrangement joins TRBV28 to TRBJ1-1; D is unclear. V lost 6 bases to trimming and J lost 0 bases, with 17 bases between them. This CDR3 is built from 16 residues. Germline values: CDR1 MDHEN, CDR2 SYDVKM. The CDR3 DNA follows: TGTGCCAGCAGGCCCCCGCCGTATGGGATGAACACTGAAGCTTTCTTT. Translation gives CASRPPPYGMNTEAFF.

Details on this clonotype: The junction departs from germline at one end; a sequencing error may be responsible. J is TRBJ2-3 and V is TRBV6-1; no firm D call. The CDR3 sequence is 14 residues long. Germline V CDR1 and CDR2: MNHNS, SASEGT. The CDR3 protein is CASREAPSTDTLYF. CDR3 DNA: TGTGCCAGCCGTGAGGCACCGAGCACAGATACGCTGTATTTT.

This clonotype came up a few times. The J gene is TRBJ2-7, the V gene TRBV20-1; TRBD1 aligns across 7 bases. The CDR3 runs 14 residues. CDR1 DFQATT and CDR2 SNEGSKA come from the germline V gene (reference sequence). The V gene end was trimmed by 1 base and the J gene end by 3 bases; junction bases not matched to a gene: 6. The CDR3 spells CSARARDRYYEQYF. The CDR3 region has the DNA TGCAGTGCTAGAGCCAGGGACAGATACTACGAGCAGTACTTC.